This T cell receptor (beta chain) was recorded in a study of T cell repertoires in cytomegalovirus infection. Study background: Recently described HLA-C-restricted plus well-studied HLA-B-restricted CMV epitopes were used. Based on public TCR beta signatures, there were indications of CMV infection and of a matching HLA type. Findings of the study overall: Within the response measured ex vivo, HLA-C-restricted CMV-specific TCR beta clonotypes were dominant.

V lost 2 bases to trimming and J lost 2 bases, with 9 bases between them. The CDR3 spans 15 residues. Germline values: CDR1 SGHTA, CDR2 FQGNSA. This clonotype was seen more than once but under ten times. The antigen remains unidentified. One entry per CDR3 protein results from TCRdb running MiXCR on the reads. The table records about 500,000 distinct CDR3 sequences, around 35% of them present only once. The receptor was isolated from a human donor in good health (CMV status not recorded). Some clones in this sample may be carry-over from other donors' samples. The specimen was cultured PBMCs, collected from culture after CMV antigen stimulation. The V call is TRBV7-2, the J call TRBJ2-2, with TRBD2 as a possible D gene (5 bases). CDR3 nucleotides: TGTGCCAGCAGCTTACTGAGGGTCAACACCGGGGAGCTGTTTTTT. Its protein product is CASSLLRVNTGELFF.